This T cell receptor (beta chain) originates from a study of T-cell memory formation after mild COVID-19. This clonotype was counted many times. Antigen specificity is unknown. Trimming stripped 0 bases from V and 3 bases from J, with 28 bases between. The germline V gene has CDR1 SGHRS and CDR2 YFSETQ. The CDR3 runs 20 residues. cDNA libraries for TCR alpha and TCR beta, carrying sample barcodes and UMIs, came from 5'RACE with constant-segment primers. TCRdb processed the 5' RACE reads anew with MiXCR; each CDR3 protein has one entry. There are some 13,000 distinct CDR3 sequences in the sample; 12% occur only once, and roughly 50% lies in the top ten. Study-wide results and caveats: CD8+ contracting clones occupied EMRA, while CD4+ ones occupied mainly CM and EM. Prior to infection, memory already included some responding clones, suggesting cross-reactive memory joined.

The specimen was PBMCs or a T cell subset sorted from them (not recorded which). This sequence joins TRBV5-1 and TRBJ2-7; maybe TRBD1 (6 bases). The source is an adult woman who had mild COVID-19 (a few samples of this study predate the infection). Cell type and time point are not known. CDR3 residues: CASSLVGEQRGLMGFYEQYF. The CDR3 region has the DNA TGCGCCAGCAGCTTGGTGGGGGAGCAGAGGGGGTTGATGGGATTCTACGAGCAGTACTTC.